These 16 T cell receptor beta chains were all obtained from the same sample, sequenced in a study of cytomegalovirus exposure and HLA in healthy donors. The study ran its PCR with 60 Vbeta and 13 Jbeta primers. Method: immunoSEQ multiplex PCR; TCRdb's copy keeps in-frame clones and lacks some. Found here are some 110,000 clones, about 70% of them singletons; the top ten hold just over 8.5%. Sample: PBMCs. These receptors were obtained from a man under 40 in good health and CMV-seropositive.

This chain links TRBV14 with TRBJ1-6; 9 nucleotides line up with TRBD1. In germline, CDR1 is SGHDN, CDR2 FVKESK. Trimming cost V 5 bases and J 0 bases; bases outside gene matches: 2. The CDR3 consists of 16 residues. CDR3 bases: TGTGCCAGCAGCGGGACAGGGAGCTCCTATAATTCACCCCTCCACTTT. Translation: CASSGTGSSYNSPLHF.

This clone occurred once. The J gene is TRBJ1-4, the V gene TRBV4-3; D not resolved. Trimming removed 4 bases from V and 0 bases from J, with 6 bases in between. There are 14 residues in the CDR3. Germline V lookup: CDR1 LGHNA, CDR2 YSLEER. In DNA form, the CDR3 reads TGCGCCAGCAGCCCCGTTACAACTAATGAAAAACTGTTTTTT. Amino acids: CASSPVTTNEKLFF.

The V call is TRBV5-1, the J call TRBJ1-6; possibly TRBD1 for D (6 bases). Germline CDR1 reads SGHRS; CDR2 reads YFSETQ. There are 17 residues in the CDR3. The germline V and J ends were trimmed by 2 bases and 7 bases, with 19 bases remaining between them. CDR3 DNA: TGCGCCAGCAGCTTATTAGGGGGGGTTGATAGGAATTCACCCCTCCACTTT. Its protein product is CASSLLGGVDRNSPLHF.

The CDR3 spells CASSLGLIYGYTF. CDR3 DNA: TGTGCCAGCAGCTTAGGGCTGATATATGGCTACACCTTC. The V call is TRBV7-9, the J call TRBJ1-2, with D hard to call. The CDR3 extends over 13 amino acids. Germline CDR1 and CDR2: SEHNR and FQNEAQ (reference sequence). Between the trimmed V and J ends, which lost 1 base and 5 bases, there was a span of 8 bases. The variable domain in full, with the rest retrieved from reference TRBV7-9 and TRBJ1-2, is DTGVSQNPRHKITKRGQNVTFRCDPISEHNRLYWYRQTLGQGPEFLTYFQNEAQLEKSRLLSDRFSAERPKGSFSTLEIQRTEQGDSAMYLCASSLGLIYGYTFGSGTRLTVV.

The chain carries TRBV1 and TRBJ2-7; TRBD2, the table's D call, was not compared with the DNA. TRBV1 counts as a pseudogene. The length of the CDR3 is 15 residues. CDR3 nucleotide sequence: TGCACCAGCAGCCCAGTAGCGGTCCCTTTCTACGAGCAGTACGTC. It translates to CTSSPVAVPFYEQYV.

V is TRBV6-4 and J is TRBJ2-7; D remains unclear. Germline V CDR1 and CDR2: MRHNA, SNTAGT. With 2 bases removed from V and 2 bases from J, the gap between germline ends came to 13 bases. The CDR3 has 15 amino acids. This CDR3 reads CASSDPWVGPYEQYV. The CDR3 nucleotides are TGTGCCAGCAGTGACCCGTGGGTGGGCCCCTACGAGCAGTACGTC.

This clone was counted a few times. This sequence joins TRBV11-2 and TRBJ2-1, with a weak D call TRBD1 (6 bases). Germline values: CDR1 SGHAT, CDR2 FQNNGV. This CDR3 region has 16 residues. The V gene lost 2 bases and the J gene lost 3 bases, with 14 bases spanning the gap. Here the CDR3 DNA reads TGTGCCAGCAGCTTAAGGGGGTCAGGGTTCTACAATGAGCAGTTCTTC. This gives the protein CASSLRGSGFYNEQFF.

The chain links TRBV6-4 to TRBJ1-2; tentatively, D is TRBD1 (5 bases). This CDR3 has 13 amino acids. Looked up from germline, CDR1 is MRHNA and CDR2 is SNTAGT. Trimming took off 8 bases at V and 2 bases at J, with 12 bases between the two ends. Here the CDR3 DNA reads TGTGCCAGCTCGGGGGGTGGAAACTATGGCTACACCTTC. Translation gives CASSGGGNYGYTF.

The rearrangement uses TRBV6-1 and TRBJ1-3, with D unresolved. The CDR3 has 17 amino acids. CDR1 is MNHNS, CDR2 SASEGT, per germline. V lost 1 base and J lost 0, with 13 bases in between. The CDR3 coding sequence is TGTGCCAGCAGTGAAGAAATATTCCCCTACTCTGGAAACACCATATATTTT. Its protein product is CASSEEIFPYSGNTIYF.

The chain recombines TRBV5-6 with TRBJ2-2, with 11 bases aligning to TRBD2. V was pared by 4 bases and J by 5 bases, with 7 bases of the junction left unmatched. CDR3 size: 16 residues. Germline CDR1 SGHDT, CDR2 YYEEEE. CDR3 in amino acids: CASSTKLAGETGELFF. The CDR3 coding sequence is TGTGCCAGCAGCACCAAACTAGCGGGAGAGACCGGGGAGCTGTTTTTT.

This clone appeared once. The chain is built from TRBV19 and TRBJ1-6; 7 bases map to TRBD1. The J segment lost 3 bases and the V segment lost 3 bases, leaving 8 bases of the junction unmatched. Germline V gene sequence: CDR1 LNHDA, CDR2 SQIVND (reference sequence). The CDR3 has 17 residues. The CDR3 protein is CASSIFQGGLYNSPLHF. The DNA for the CDR3 is TGTGCCAGTAGTATTTTCCAGGGGGGTCTCTATAATTCACCCCTCCACTTT.

The J gene is TRBJ2-5, the V gene TRBV10-3; tentative D call: TRBD2 (6 bases). V lost 4 bases to trimming and J lost 5 bases, with 20 bases between them. The CDR3 is made up of 16 amino acids. Germline assignment: CDR1 ENHRY and CDR2 SYGVKD. The CDR3 DNA reads as TGTGCCATCAGTGTGGGCGGGGTGCCCCAAGGGGAGACCCAGTACTTC. Protein sequence: CAISVGGVPQGETQYF.

The genes are TRBV27 and TRBJ1-2, with D unresolved. Germline V CDR1 and CDR2: MNHEY, SMNVEV (reference sequence). CDR3 length equals 13 residues. V lost 3 bases and J 2 bases, leaving 7 bases between the germline ends. The CDR3, as DNA: TGTGCCAGCAGTTTGGGAGTCAACTATGGCTACACCTTC. This translates into CASSLGVNYGYTF.

This chain connects TRBV7-8 to TRBJ2-1; 14 nucleotides agree with TRBD2. V shed 5 bases, J shed 0 bases, and the junction held 9 bases outside the gene matches. Germline V CDR1 and CDR2: SGHVS, FQNEAQ. The CDR3 runs 19 residues. The CDR3 DNA is TGTGCCAGCAGCCCCGGACTAGCGGGAGGTACTAGCTCCTACAATGAGCAGTTCTTC. Translation gives CASSPGLAGGTSSYNEQFF.

The chain is built from TRBV27 and TRBJ1-4; possibly TRBD1 for D (5 bases). The CDR3 has 11 residues. V shed 8 bases and J shed 11 bases, with 12 bases lying between them. From germline, CDR1 is MNHEY and CDR2 SMNVEV (reference sequence). CDR3 nucleotide sequence: TGTGCCAGCGCCGACAGCCTTAAACTGTTTTTT. Its translation is CASADSLKLFF.

The rearrangement links TRBV5-1 to TRBJ1-6, with 7 positions matching TRBD1. The V gene end was trimmed by 0 bases and the J gene end by 9 bases; junction bases not matched to a gene: 6. Germline CDR1 SGHRS, CDR2 YFSETQ. The CDR3 loop spans 15 amino acids. CDR3 DNA sequence: TGCGCCAGCAGCTTGGGACAGGGAACCGGTTCACCCCTCCACTTT. This encodes CASSLGQGTGSPLHF. Complete variable domain (other parts from reference TRBV5-1 and TRBJ1-6): KAGVTQTPRYLIKTRGQQVTLSCSPISGHRSVSWYQQTPGQGLQFLFEYFSETQRNKGNFPGRFSGRQFSNSRSEMNVSTLELGDSALYLCASSLGQGTGSPLHFGNGTRLTVT.